These 25 T cell receptor beta chains share one sample of origin, sequenced in a study of tumor-infiltrating lymphocytes in primary liver carcinoma. The tissue used was unsorted bulk material of 20-30 mg. RNA and DNA were co-extracted from it with the AllPrep DNA/RNA mini kit. A primer in the constant region served to generate TCR beta cDNA from around 500 ng of total RNA. Slightly modified ARM-PCR with three nested multiplex PCR rounds yielded TCR beta libraries. Both of the initial two PCR rounds ran for nine to ten cycles and employed TRBV1-TRBV30 forward primers alongside a C-beta reverse primer. TCRdb re-called the multiplex PCR reads through MiXCR, storing one row per CDR3 protein. The top ten clones hold 7.5% to 9% of a sample with 100,000 to 150,000 distinct CDR3 sequences, 55% to 75% of them seen once. The sequenced sample was liver tumor tissue from sampling region 3. Specified subset: tumor region T3, left-lateral pole. These receptor sequences come from a woman aged 55-75 years with primary liver carcinoma and hepatitis B virus infection.

Note on this clonotype: This may arise from a read error, as a much more abundant clone is one base away. The V call is TRBV5-6, the J call TRBJ1-4, with D tentatively TRBD1 (5 bases). CDR1 and CDR2 (germline): SGHDT, YYEEEE. V was pared by 4 bases and J by 0 bases, with 13 bases between. This CDR3 is built from 16 residues. The CDR3 here is CASSMLGDATNEKLFF. CDR3 DNA sequence: TGTGCCAGCAGCATGCTAGGGGATGCAACTAATGAAAAACTGTTTTTT.

This clonotype has at least ten counts. V usage is TRBV4-2 and J usage is TRBJ2-6, with 10 bases matching TRBD2. The CDR3 sequence is 20 residues long. Germline CDR1 and CDR2: LGHNA and YNFKEQ. V shed 0 bases and J 1 base; nucleotides not matched to a gene: 9. The CDR3 loop is CASSQDPASGSSSGANVLTF. CDR3 DNA sequence: TGTGCCAGCAGCCAAGATCCGGCTAGCGGGAGTTCTTCTGGGGCCAACGTCCTGACTTTC.

As for this clonotype: The CDR3 end shows no conserved phenylalanine or tryptophan, and so a read error is likely. The gene calls are TRBV6-1 and TRBJ2-7; D tentatively reads TRBD1 or TRBD2 (7 bases each). Germline V lookup: CDR1 MNHNS, CDR2 SASEGT. This CDR3 spans 13 amino acids. CDR3 DNA: TGTGCCAGCGGGAGGGACAGACCCTATGAGCAGTACTTA. Protein: CASGRDRPYEQYL.

The rearrangement uses TRBV7-9 and TRBJ2-5; 7 bases align to TRBD1. The germline V gene has CDR1 SEHNR and CDR2 FQNEAQ (reference sequence). This CDR3 is built from 13 residues. J lost 5 bases, V lost 5 bases, and 5 bases had no gene match. CDR3 DNA: TGTGCCAGCAGCCGGGGACAGCAGGAGACCCAGTACTTC. Its translation is CASSRGQQETQYF.

The chain recombines TRBV28 with TRBJ2-5, with 9 bases aligning to TRBD1. CDR3 length: 14 residues. Unmatched junction bases numbered 7, after V lost 5 bases and J lost 6 bases. Germline lookup yields CDR1 MDHEN and CDR2 SYDVKM. The CDR3 nucleotides are TGTGCCAGCAGTAATACAGGGGGCATGAAGACCCAGTACTTC. Translation: CASSNTGGMKTQYF.

This clonotype was recorded once. Since no conserved phenylalanine or tryptophan closes the CDR3, a read error is the likely cause. The chain carries TRBV6-5 and TRBJ2-7; 9 nucleotides line up with TRBD2. The CDR3 contains 18 residues. CDR1 is MNHEY and CDR2 is SVGAGI in the germline V gene. The V segment lost 5 bases and the J segment 1 base; nucleotides outside the gene matches: 15. CDR3 residues: CASSPKPLRLAASYEQYS. The CDR3 nucleotides are TGTGCCAGCAGTCCAAAACCCTTACGACTAGCGGCATCCTACGAGCAGTACTCC.

With respect to this clonotype: At one end, the junction sequence differs from germline, possibly due to a read error. The V and J genes are TRBV11-2 and TRBJ2-4; D not resolved. This CDR3 spans 14 amino acids. CDR1 and CDR2 from the germline V gene are SGHAT and FQNNGV. The CDR3 is CACNSRPGANIQYF. The DNA of the CDR3 is TGTGCCTGCAACTCCCGACCTGGAGCAAACATTCAATACTTC.

This clonotype was seen more than once but under ten times. Germline is not matched at one junction end, which may reflect a read error. The gene calls are TRBV4-1 and TRBJ2-5; D gene uncertain. Germline-derived CDR1 and CDR2 are MGHRA and YSYEKL. This CDR3 is 14 amino acids long. CDR3 in DNA: TGCGTCAGCAGCCAGAGCCCCGAAGAAGAGACTCAGTACTTC. It specifies CVSSQSPEEETQYF.

The chain employs TRBV9 and TRBJ2-2, with TRBD1 as a possible D gene (6 bases). The V and J ends lost 3 bases and 4 bases respectively, with 13 bases between them. CDR1 is SGDLS and CDR2 is YYNGEE in the germline V gene. This CDR3 region has 15 residues. CDR3 loop: CASSASTGFTGELFF. The CDR3 DNA is TGTGCCAGCAGCGCCAGCACAGGGTTCACCGGGGAGCTGTTTTTT.

The sample holds many counts of this clonotype. The rearrangement joins TRBV13 to TRBJ2-1, with 10 bases fitting TRBD2. V shed 4 bases, J shed 7 bases, and the junction held 10 bases outside the gene matches. The CDR3 is 16 amino acids. Germline lookup yields CDR1 PRHDT and CDR2 FYEKMQ (reference sequence). The DNA for the CDR3 is TGTGCCAGCAGCTCCCCCCTAGCGGGAGATATGAATGAGCAGTTCTTC. Residues: CASSSPLAGDMNEQFF.

Notes on this clonotype: At one boundary the junction diverges from the germline segment, which might be a read error. This chain joins TRBV12-3 or TRBV12-4 and TRBJ2-7; D perhaps matches TRBD1 (6 bases). The CDR3 contains 13 residues. The CDR3 DNA reads as TGTGCCGGCAGTTTTTATGGGGACACCGACCAGTACTTC. It specifies CAGSFYGDTDQYF.

Ten or more counts support this clonotype. The V call is TRBV29-1, the J call TRBJ2-1; 9 bases match TRBD1. The CDR3 extends over 13 amino acids. The germline V gene has CDR1 SQVTM and CDR2 ANQGSEA. V dropped 8 bases and J dropped 7; count of bases not matched to a gene: 9. The CDR3 is CSSTGTGINEQFF. Here the CDR3 DNA reads TGCAGCTCCACCGGGACAGGGATTAATGAGCAGTTCTTC.

Of note for this clonotype: The junction shows a germline mismatch at one end, possibly a read error. The rearrangement uses TRBV29-1 and TRBJ2-1, with D possibly being TRBD2 (5 bases). CDR3 length: 15 residues. Germline CDR1 reads SQVTM; CDR2 reads ANQGSEA. The CDR3 sequence is CSVERLVGEDNGQFF. Here the CDR3 DNA reads TGCAGCGTTGAACGGCTAGTGGGAGAGGATAATGGGCAGTTCTTC.

Regarding this clonotype: Being one base from a much bigger clone, this may be a read error. The CDR3 coding sequence is TGCAGCGTCCCTCTCGACCCTAAAAACATTCAGTACTTC. This sequence encodes CSVPLDPKNIQYF. The V and J genes are TRBV29-1 and TRBJ2-4; D is unclear. V lost 6 bases and J lost 4, with 13 bases in between. The CDR3 sequence is 13 residues long. Germline V CDR1 and CDR2: SQVTM, ANQGSEA.

The chain uses TRBV11-2 and TRBJ1-2, with D perhaps TRBD1 (5 bases). This CDR3 is 15 amino acids long. Germline loops: CDR1 SGHAT, CDR2 FQNNGV. Trimming cost V 3 bases and J 5 bases, with 16 bases left between them. The CDR3 coding sequence is TGTGCCAGCAGCTTGGCTCCCTCAGGGAAGTATGGCTACACCTTC. Residues: CASSLAPSGKYGYTF.

As regards this clonotype: A junction boundary mismatches the germline segment, possibly from a read error. The chain carries TRBV7-9 and TRBJ2-1; TRBD2 agrees at 7 bases. The length of the CDR3 is 14 residues. Germline CDR1 SEHNR, CDR2 FQNEAQ (reference sequence). CDR3 in DNA: TGTGCCAGCAGCTTAGGACTAGCCGTAAGTGAGCAGCTCTTC. Encoded protein: CASSLGLAVSEQLF.

As to this clonotype: Germline is not matched at one junction end, which may reflect a read error. The J gene is TRBJ1-5, the V gene TRBV5-1; a possible D gene is TRBD1 (5 bases). CDR1 is SGHRS and CDR2 is YFSETQ in the germline V gene. The CDR3 sequence is 14 residues long. The CDR3 spells CSSSPDTGNQPQHF. The CDR3 DNA follows: TGCTCCAGCAGCCCGGACACAGGCAATCAGCCCCAGCATTTT.

This clonotype was found a few times. The V and J genes are TRBV7-3 and TRBJ2-3; D perhaps matches TRBD2 (7 bases). The germline gives CDR1 SGHTA, CDR2 FQGTGA. CDR3 length: 18 amino acids. V shed 5 bases and J shed 4 bases, with 25 bases lying between them. As DNA, the CDR3 is TGTGCCAGCAGCCTGGGCGGGAGAGGATGGGGGCCCGCAGATACGCAGTATTTT. Translation gives CASSLGGRGWGPADTQYF.

On this clonotype: Its ends do not fully match the called genes, so a read error is possible. The chain employs TRBV12-3 or TRBV12-4 and TRBJ2-2; TRBD2 agrees at 7 bases. The CDR3 totals 14 residues. This CDR3 reads CTSSLRDYTGELFF. Here the CDR3 DNA reads TGTACCAGCAGTCTCCGGGACTATACCGGGGAGCTGTTTTTT.

This clonotype was observed at least ten times. V gene TRBV11-1 combines with J gene TRBJ2-4; 10 bases align to TRBD2. V was clipped by 6 bases and J by 4 bases; unmatched bases: 6. The germline V gene encodes CDR1 SGHAT and CDR2 FQDESV (reference sequence). CDR3 length: 15 residues. CDR3 amino acids: CASSPSGSSKNIQYF. CDR3 DNA: TGTGCCAGCAGTCCTAGCGGGAGCAGTAAAAACATTCAGTACTTC.

This clonotype has only one observation. Germline is not matched at one junction end, which may reflect a read error. J is TRBJ2-1 and V is TRBV11-2; D may match TRBD1 or TRBD2 (6 bases each). CDR3 length: 15 amino acids. Germline CDR1 reads SGHAT; CDR2 reads FQNNGV. This chain's CDR3 is CASSLPGLWDNERFF. CDR3 coding DNA: TGTGCCAGCAGCTTGCCCGGACTATGGGACAATGAGCGGTTCTTC.

This clonotype was found many times. The CDR3 loop reads CASTGTANTGELFF. The CDR3 region has the DNA TGTGCCAGTACCGGGACAGCCAACACCGGGGAGCTGTTTTTT. V is TRBV28 and J is TRBJ2-2; 7 nucleotides match TRBD1. Losses at the gene ends were 9 bases for V and 2 bases for J; bases not matched to a gene: 6. The CDR3 has 14 amino acids. The germline V gene has CDR1 MDHEN and CDR2 SYDVKM.

This clonotype was observed at least ten times. The rearrangement joins TRBV6-2 or TRBV6-3 to TRBJ1-1; perhaps TRBD1 as D (5 bases). Germline CDR1 is MNHEY and CDR2 is SVGEGT. Trimming pared 4 bases from V and 10 bases from J, leaving 10 bases between. The CDR3 length is 11 residues. The CDR3 DNA is TGTGCCAGCAGTTGGGACCGAGGAGCTTTCTTT. Residues: CASSWDRGAFF.

Remarks on this clonotype: With a much larger clone just one base away, this may be a read error. The chain combines TRBV6-6 with TRBJ2-7; D remains ambiguous. With 7 bases removed from V and 3 bases from J, the gap between germline ends came to 16 bases. This CDR3 is built from 14 residues. Per the germline V gene, CDR1 is MNHNY and CDR2 is SVGAGI (reference sequence). CDR3 region: CASTLDRSFYEQYF. CDR3 coding DNA: TGTGCCAGCACCCTAGACCGAAGCTTCTACGAGCAGTACTTC.

About this clonotype: A much larger clone sits a single nucleotide away, making a read error possible. The rearrangement joins TRBV5-5 to TRBJ2-6; 9 bases are a match to TRBD1. This CDR3 is built from 15 residues. Germline values: CDR1 SGHKS, CDR2 YYEKEE (reference sequence). CDR3 sequence: CAGGQGNSGTNVLTF. DNA for the CDR3: TGTGCCGGGGGACAGGGAAACTCTGGGACCAACGTCCTGACTTTC.